These T cell receptor beta chains were read from a single sample in a study of blood T cells in healthy people across ages. TCRdb reprocessed the 5' RACE reads via MiXCR and lists one record per CDR3 protein. The sample yields around 1,600,000 distinct CDR3 sequences, roughly two fifths seen once. Sequencing was performed on blood. Receptors originate from a woman younger than 30 in good health. CDR3s include the opening cysteine and the closing phenylalanine or tryptophan. The D gene is left open where the match is weak. Expanded clones are given a class, and other clones once, few, many or no size at all.

V gene,clone size,D gene,J gene,CDR3 DNA,CDR3 protein
TRBV4-1,.,.,TRBJ1-5,TGCGCCAGCAGCCAAGAACTAGGGTTTGGGCAGCCCCAGCATTTT,CASSQELGFGQPQHF
TRBV12-3/TRBV12-4,once,.,TRBJ2-2,TGTGCCAGCACCCCGTCTAGGCTGAACACCGGGGAGCTGTTTTTT,CASTPSRLNTGELFF
TRBV7-2,.,TRBD1,TRBJ2-3,TGTGCCAGCAGCACCGACAGGGGAAGGGATACGCAGTATTTT,CASSTDRGRDTQYF
TRBV18,.,TRBD1,TRBJ1-5,TGTGCCAGCTCCCCCACAGGGGGCGCCGGCTTGGGCAATCAGCCCCAGCATTTT,CASSPTGGAGLGNQPQHF
TRBV24-1,.,.,TRBJ2-3,TGTGCCACCAGTGATCCCTCAATGCAGGGGACAGATACGCAGTATTTT,CATSDPSMQGTDTQYF
TRBV10-3,.,.,TRBJ2-3,TGTGCCATCAGTGACAGGGACCGCACAGATACGCAGTATTTT,CAISDRDRTDTQYF
TRBV15,few,TRBD2,TRBJ2-7,TGTGCCACCAGCAGAGATCGGGGAGGGACCTACGAGCAGTACTTC,CATSRDRGGTYEQYF
TRBV27,once,TRBD1,TRBJ2-3,TGTGCCAGCAGTCTAGAGGGACAGGGCAACCGGGCGCAGTATTTT,CASSLEGQGNRAQYF
TRBV20-1,few,TRBD1,TRBJ1-6,TGCAGTGCCCTACAGGGGCCTAATTCACCCCTCCACTTT,CSALQGPNSPLHF
TRBV20-1,.,.,TRBJ1-2,TGCAGTGCTAGAGGGGATGTTCAATATGGCTACACCTTC,CSARGDVQYGYTF
TRBV6-5,.,.,TRBJ1-6,TGTGCCAGCAGTTACTCGGGGGGTACACTTAGAAATTCACCCCTCCACTTT,CASSYSGGTLRNSPLHF
TRBV2,.,TRBD2,TRBJ2-1,TGTGCCAGCAGCACCGGGGGGGGCCTGAACAATGAGCAGTTCTTC,CASSTGGGLNNEQFF
TRBV7-3,.,.,TRBJ2-7,TGTGCCAGCAGCTTATCCGCGGAGTCCTACGAGCAGTACTTC,CASSLSAESYEQYF
TRBV20-1,few,TRBD2,TRBJ2-1,TGCAGTGCTAAAGGTGGGAGGGCCTTATATGAGCAGTTCTTC,CSAKGGRALYEQFF
TRBV6-5,many,.,TRBJ2-7,TGTGCCAGCAGTTACTCCTTAAGGAGGGCCTACGAGCAGTACTTC,CASSYSLRRAYEQYF
TRBV30,.,.,TRBJ1-2,TGTGCCTGGAGTGTAAGCTATGGCTACACCTTC,CAWSVSYGYTF
TRBV27,few,.,TRBJ2-1,TGTGCCAGCGGCGGGGACGGGACTTACAATGAGCAGTTCTTC,CASGGDGTYNEQFF
TRBV2,.,.,TRBJ2-5,TGTGCCAGCGGGGCTGGAGAGACCCAGTACTTC,CASGAGETQYF
TRBV20-1,.,.,TRBJ1-1,TGCAGTGCTCGGACGGATATGAACACTGAAGCTTTCTTT,CSARTDMNTEAFF
TRBV5-1,many,.,TRBJ1-2,TGCGCCAGCAGCTTGGAAGATACAGCTATGGGCTACACCTTC,CASSLEDTAMGYTF
TRBV20-1,few,TRBD1,TRBJ2-3,TGCAGTGCTAGCTCGGGGACAGGGGGCCAGGATACGCAGTATTTT,CSASSGTGGQDTQYF
TRBV29-1,.,TRBD2,TRBJ2-5,TGCAGCGTGACCTCGGGACTAGCGGGAGGGCTGGAGACCCAGTACTTC,CSVTSGLAGGLETQYF
TRBV20-1,.,.,TRBJ2-7,TGCAGTGCTAGCCAGCCGGAGGTCTACGAGCAGTACTTC,CSASQPEVYEQYF
TRBV12-3/TRBV12-4,.,TRBD1,TRBJ2-7,TGTGTCAGCAGTTTAGGGGGCGAGTCCTACGAGCAGTACTTC,CVSSLGGESYEQYF
TRBV20-1,once,.,TRBJ2-7,TGCAGTGCTAGATCCCCGGGGACTCTAAACTACGAGCAGTACTTC,CSARSPGTLNYEQYF
TRBV25-1,few,.,TRBJ2-4,TGTGCCAGCAGACCCCAGGGCGGGGAGCAGTACTTC,CASRPQGGEQYF
TRBV2,.,.,TRBJ2-7,TGTGCCAGCATGGTGGCTAGCGTGGATGAGCAGTACTTC,CASMVASVDEQYF
TRBV5-1,.,.,TRBJ2-7,TGCGCCAGCAGCTTCTTTGGGAGCCGGCAGTACTTC,CASSFFGSRQYF
TRBV5-1,.,.,TRBJ2-3,TGCGCCAGCAGTAGGGTAAACCTTGGGGATACGCAGTATTTT,CASSRVNLGDTQYF
TRBV6-2/TRBV6-3,once,TRBD2,TRBJ2-1,TGTGCCAGCAGTTTTCTAGCGGGGTTTCTCTACAATGAGCAGTTCTTC,CASSFLAGFLYNEQFF
TRBV5-1,few,.,TRBJ2-2,TGCGCCAGCAGCTTGGATATTAACACCGGGGAGCTGTTTTTT,CASSLDINTGELFF
TRBV20-1,once,.,TRBJ2-3,TGCAGTGTTCAAGCCCAGGGCACAGATACGCAGTATTTT,CSVQAQGTDTQYF
TRBV7-9,.,TRBD2,TRBJ2-3,TGTGCCAGCAGCTTATGGTCCGCGACTAGCGGGGGGGGCACAGATACGCAGTATTTT,CASSLWSATSGGGTDTQYF
TRBV27,few,.,TRBJ2-1,TGTGCCAGCAGTTTAGACGCCTTCTGGGGGGCCATCGAAAATGAGCAGTTCTTC,CASSLDAFWGAIENEQFF
TRBV20-1,once,TRBD2,TRBJ2-5,TGCAGTGCTAGAGTGAGGAGGACTAGCGGGAGTGAGACCCAGTACTTC,CSARVRRTSGSETQYF
TRBV14,.,TRBD1,TRBJ1-1,TGTGCCAGCAGCCCTCGGACAGGGGCTGAAAACACTGAAGCTTTCTTT,CASSPRTGAENTEAFF
TRBV16,few,.,TRBJ1-2,TGTGCCAGCAGCCAGCGTTCAGGGAGTTATGGCTACACCTTC,CASSQRSGSYGYTF
TRBV3-1,few,.,TRBJ2-3,TGTGCCAGCAGCCAAGGCCTTTTGATCAGGGGACACACGCAGTATTTT,CASSQGLLIRGHTQYF
TRBV7-9,many,TRBD1,TRBJ1-2,TGTGCCAGCAGTCGACAGGGGTACTATGGCTACACCTTC,CASSRQGYYGYTF
TRBV20-1,.,.,TRBJ1-1,TGCAGTGCCGAGGACCAGGGTCAGAACACTGAAGCTTTCTTT,CSAEDQGQNTEAFF
TRBV18,.,TRBD1,TRBJ2-7,TGTGCCAGCTCAATCGGGACAGGGACCTACGAGCAGTACTTC,CASSIGTGTYEQYF
TRBV5-1,.,.,TRBJ2-5,TGCGCCAGCAGCGAAGACCAAGAGACCCAGTACTTC,CASSEDQETQYF
TRBV7-2,few,.,TRBJ1-2,TGTGCCAGCAGCTTAAGGGCACAGGGTGGTTATGGCTACACCTTC,CASSLRAQGGYGYTF
TRBV12-3/TRBV12-4,few,.,TRBJ2-5,TGTGCCAGCAGTACTGCGAACGCGGGGGCAGAGACCCAGTACTTC,CASSTANAGAETQYF
TRBV7-3,.,TRBD2,TRBJ2-7,TGTGCCAGCAGCCCGGGACTAGTGTACAATGAGCAGTACTTC,CASSPGLVYNEQYF
TRBV7-9,.,.,TRBJ2-1,TGTGCCAGCAGCTCGGGACCTCAAAAGGCCCATGAGCAGTTCTTC,CASSSGPQKAHEQFF